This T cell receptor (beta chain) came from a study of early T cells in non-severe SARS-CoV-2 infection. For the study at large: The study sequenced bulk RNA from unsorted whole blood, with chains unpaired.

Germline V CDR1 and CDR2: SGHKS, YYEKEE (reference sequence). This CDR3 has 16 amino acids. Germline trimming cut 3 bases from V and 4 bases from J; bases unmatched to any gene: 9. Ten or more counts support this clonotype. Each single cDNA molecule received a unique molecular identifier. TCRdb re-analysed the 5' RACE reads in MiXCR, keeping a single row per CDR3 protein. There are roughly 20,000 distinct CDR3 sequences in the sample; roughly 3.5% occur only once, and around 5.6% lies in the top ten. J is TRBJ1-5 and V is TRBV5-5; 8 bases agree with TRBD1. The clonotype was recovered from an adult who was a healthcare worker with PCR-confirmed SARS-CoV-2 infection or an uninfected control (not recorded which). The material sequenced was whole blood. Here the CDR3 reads CASSSAGGIGNQPQHF. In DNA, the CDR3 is TGTGCCAGCAGCTCCGCAGGGGGCATCGGGAATCAGCCCCAGCATTTT.